This T cell receptor beta chain was documented in a study of T cells after somatic rescue of genetic block. Germline CDR1 reads ENHRY; CDR2 reads SYGVKD. The CDR3 contains 13 residues. V was trimmed by 4 bases and J by 4 bases, leaving 8 bases between them. The repertoire was sequenced with immunoSEQ multiplex PCR; TCRdb's copy has only in-frame clones and lacks some. This sample has 9,500 to 15,000 clones; 65% to 85% occur once, and the top ten carry just under 20%. The TCR originated in a boy aged 5-17 years. The chain uses TRBV10-3 and TRBJ1-5; D remains unclear. What was sequenced was peripheral blood mononuclear cells (PBMCs). The CDR3 DNA follows: TGTGCCATCAGTGTCTGGAGGAATCAGCCCCAGCATTTT. Amino acid sequence: CAISVWRNQPQHF.